A single sample is the source of the 22 T cell receptor beta chains below, sequenced in a study of blood T cell repertoires in COVID-19. Using immunoSEQ multiplex PCR, the repertoire was profiled, and TCRdb retains in-frame clones only, with some absent. The table shows some 500,000 clones, with around 87% occurring only once. The sequenced sample was PBMCs or T cells enriched from blood (not recorded which). The origin of the receptors is a middle-aged woman who had recovered from COVID-19.

In DNA, the CDR3 is TGTGCCAGCAGCTTAGATCGGACAGGGGCCTCACCCCTCCACTTT. This codes for CASSLDRTGASPLHF. The gene calls are TRBV7-2 and TRBJ1-6; 9 bases line up with TRBD1. Germline V lookup: CDR1 SGHTA, CDR2 FQGNSA. V trimming: 1 base; J trimming: 10 bases; junction bases outside the gene matches: 5. This CDR3 spans 15 amino acids.

This clone appeared many times. This sample includes further DNA sequences coding for the same CDR3. This chain joins TRBV7-9 and TRBJ2-7; 12 bases agree with TRBD2. V lost 4 bases and J lost 4; bases outside the gene matches: 5. The germline V gene encodes CDR1 SEHNR and CDR2 FQNEAQ (reference sequence). CDR3 length: 15 amino acids. The CDR3 nucleotides are TGTGCCAGCAGCTCCACGACTAGCGGGAGTTACGAGCAGTACTTC. As protein: CASSSTTSGSYEQYF.

The chain uses TRBV5-4 and TRBJ2-5, with TRBD2 identical over 8 bases. Germline-derived CDR1 and CDR2 are SGHNT and YYREEE (reference sequence). The CDR3 covers 13 residues. The junction had 4 bases not matched to a gene; V was cut back by 4 bases and J by 5 bases. The CDR3 DNA follows: TGTGCCAGCAGCGGGGGACTAGTGGAGACCCAGTACTTC. It yields the protein CASSGGLVETQYF.

This clone came up a few times. CDR3 amino acids: CASSLGNRGQDTEAFF. CDR3 coding DNA: TGTGCCAGCAGCTTAGGTAACAGGGGGCAGGACACTGAAGCTTTCTTT. The V and J genes are TRBV7-8 and TRBJ1-1; 9 positions agree with TRBD1. V was pared by 1 base and J by 3 bases, with 6 bases of the junction left unmatched. The CDR3 is made up of 16 amino acids. Germline loops: CDR1 SGHVS, CDR2 FQNEAQ.

The chain employs TRBV15 and TRBJ2-7; D is perhaps TRBD2 (6 bases). V was trimmed by 0 bases and J by 2 bases, leaving 11 bases between them. The CDR3 is made up of 15 amino acids. Germline CDR1 reads LNHNV; CDR2 reads YYDKDF (reference sequence). The CDR3 nucleotides are TGTGCCACCAGCAGAGACCCGGGAGATACCTACGAGCAGTACTTC. Protein: CATSRDPGDTYEQYF. Looking up the rest from reference TRBV15 and TRBJ2-7 gives the full variable domain: DAMVIQNPRYQVTQFGKPVTLSCSQTLNHNVMYWYQQKSSQAPKLLFHYYDKDFNNEADTPDNFQSRRPNTSFCFLDIRSPGLGDTAMYLCATSRDPGDTYEQYFGPGTRLTVT.

This chain joins TRBV19 and TRBJ1-4; D uncertain. Germline V gene sequence: CDR1 LNHDA, CDR2 SQIVND (reference sequence). Trimming cost V 4 bases and J 4 bases, with 7 bases left between them. The length of the CDR3 is 13 residues. CDR3 amino acids: CASSTTVNEKLFF. In DNA form, the CDR3 reads TGTGCCAGTAGTACTACAGTTAATGAAAAACTGTTTTTT.

The rearrangement links TRBV7-2 to TRBJ1-2; 9 bases line up with TRBD1. This CDR3 is built from 15 residues. The V and J ends lost 5 bases and 6 bases, in that order; junction bases with no gene match: 10. Germline V lookup: CDR1 SGHTA, CDR2 FQGNSA. CDR3 sequence reads: CASSTQGAREHGYTF. Here the CDR3 DNA reads TGTGCCAGCAGCACACAGGGGGCGCGTGAGCATGGCTACACCTTC.

This sequence joins TRBV6-5 and TRBJ2-2, with a tentative D call TRBD1 (5 bases). The CDR3 spans 15 residues. V lost 2 bases to trimming and J lost 0 bases, with 7 bases between them. The V gene's germline CDR1 is MNHEY and CDR2 SVGAGI. CDR3 loop: CASSYLQANTGELFF. DNA for the CDR3: TGTGCCAGCAGTTACCTACAGGCGAACACCGGGGAGCTGTTTTTT.

The V call is TRBV19, the J call TRBJ2-7; 7 bases are a match to TRBD2. The CDR3 is 13 amino acids. CDR1 LNHDA and CDR2 SQIVND come from the germline V gene (reference sequence). J was trimmed by 0 bases and V by 10 bases; bases with no gene match: 6. CDR3 region: CATLGGSSYEQYF. Here the CDR3 DNA reads TGTGCCACCCTGGGAGGGTCCTCCTACGAGCAGTACTTC.

The rearrangement uses TRBV5-1 and TRBJ2-7; 7 positions match TRBD1. After removal of 4 bases from V and 6 bases from J, the junction contained 19 bases not matched to a gene. The CDR3 totals 17 residues. CDR1 is SGHRS, CDR2 YFSETQ, per germline. The CDR3 DNA reads TGCGCCAGCAGCCCCCACCGGGACAGCGCCGGGCGGGTCGAGCAGTACTTC. Translated, it gives CASSPHRDSAGRVEQYF.

In this sample, this clone turned up a few times. The chain links TRBV12-3 or TRBV12-4 to TRBJ1-2; D gene uncertain. V lost 2 bases, J lost 1 base, and 5 bases lay in between. This CDR3 has 13 amino acids. This CDR3 reads CASSLTDNYGYTF. CDR3 sequence (DNA): TGTGCCAGCAGTTTAACTGATAACTATGGCTACACCTTC.

V gene TRBV7-9 combines with J gene TRBJ2-7; D not resolved. Trimming removed 7 bases from V and 7 bases from J, with 14 bases in between. The CDR3 loop spans 12 amino acids. Germline CDR1 is SEHNR and CDR2 is FQNEAQ (reference sequence). CDR3: CASNYNDAEQYF. The CDR3 nucleotides read TGTGCCAGCAACTACAACGACGCTGAGCAGTACTTC.

In its sample, this clone was seen once. The chain uses TRBV10-2 and TRBJ2-1, with a tentative D call TRBD2 (5 bases). Germline CDR1 is WSHSY and CDR2 is SAAADI. The CDR3 covers 16 residues. V lost 3 bases, J lost 2 bases, and 14 bases lay in between. The CDR3 is CASSEGASRPYNEQFF. As DNA, the CDR3 is TGCGCCAGCAGTGAAGGAGCTAGCCGACCCTACAATGAGCAGTTCTTC.

This chain connects TRBV19 to TRBJ2-1, with TRBD2 matching 9 bases. Looked up from germline, CDR1 is LNHDA and CDR2 is SQIVND (reference sequence). V shed 10 bases, J shed 1 base, and the junction held 11 bases outside the gene matches. CDR3 length: 16 residues. The CDR3: CATSLGGRVSYNEQFF. The CDR3 coding sequence is TGTGCCACCTCTCTAGGCGGGAGGGTGTCCTACAATGAGCAGTTCTTC.

The J gene is TRBJ2-3, the V gene TRBV11-3; a possible D gene is TRBD2 (6 bases). Per germline, CDR1 SGHNT and CDR2 YENEEA. The CDR3 sequence is 15 residues long. Trimming left V 6 bases short and J 0 bases short, with 13 bases between. For the CDR3, the DNA is TGTGCCAGCAGTCGTGGGAGGATAAGCACAGATACGCAGTATTTT. This sequence encodes CASSRGRISTDTQYF.

This clone occurred a few times. The identical CDR3 is also encoded by other nucleotide sequences in the sample. The chain has TRBV12-3 or TRBV12-4 and TRBJ1-1; D not certain. V gave up 2 bases and J gave up 4 bases, with 5 bases separating them. The CDR3 runs to 12 residues. For the CDR3, the DNA is TGTGCCAGCAGTTTAAGCGGCACTGAAGCTTTCTTT. It encodes CASSLSGTEAFF.

The chain has TRBV7-9 and TRBJ1-5; TRBD1 might be the D (6 bases). Germline CDR1 SEHNR, CDR2 FQNEAQ (reference sequence). Trimming pared 0 bases from V and 4 bases from J, leaving 16 bases between. This CDR3 region has 17 residues. The CDR3 coding sequence is TGTGCCAGCAGCTTAGCGATAGGTAACAGGGTTAATCAGCCCCAGCATTTT. Protein sequence: CASSLAIGNRVNQPQHF.

This chain links TRBV28 with TRBJ2-1; 12 nucleotides match TRBD2. The CDR3 contains 15 residues. CDR1 MDHEN and CDR2 SYDVKM come from the germline V gene. The V segment lost 4 bases and the J segment 8 bases; nucleotides outside the gene matches: 6. The CDR3 nucleotides read TGTGCCAGCAGTTGGGCTAGCGGGAGGGGTTATGAGCAGTTCTTC. Translating gives CASSWASGRGYEQFF.

The chain uses TRBV14 and TRBJ1-4; D perhaps matches TRBD1 (6 bases). V was pared by 1 base and J by 7 bases, with 22 bases between. This CDR3 region has 18 residues. The germline V gene encodes CDR1 SGHDN and CDR2 FVKESK. This CDR3 reads CASSQAMTGGGLSEKLFF. The CDR3 DNA reads as TGTGCCAGCAGCCAAGCGATGACAGGCGGAGGATTGAGTGAAAAACTGTTTTTT.

The rearrangement joins TRBV6-2 or TRBV6-3 to TRBJ1-5, with no clear D. Germline-derived CDR1 and CDR2 are MNHEY and SVGEGT. The CDR3 has 12 residues. V was cut by 2 bases and J by 7 bases, with 6 bases left in between. The CDR3 DNA reads as TGTGCCAGCAGTTACGGAGAGCAGCCCCAGCATTTT. Translation: CASSYGEQPQHF.

This chain connects TRBV2 to TRBJ1-1; D uncertain. The germline V gene encodes CDR1 SNHLY and CDR2 FYNNEI. The CDR3 has 11 residues. Trimming shortened V by 7 bases and J by 2 bases, and 5 bases separated the two germline ends. CDR3 nucleotide sequence: TGTGCCAGCACGAGTAACACTGAAGCTTTCTTT. It specifies CASTSNTEAFF.

The chain links TRBV19 to TRBJ1-1, with a weak D call TRBD1 (6 bases). The ends were cut back, 2 bases at V and 1 base at J, with 11 bases in the middle. The CDR3 has 15 amino acids. Germline CDR1 LNHDA, CDR2 SQIVND (reference sequence). In DNA form, the CDR3 reads TGTGCCAGTAGTATAACCGGGACATGGAACACTGAAGCTTTCTTT. Residues: CASSITGTWNTEAFF.